This T cell receptor beta chain was profiled in a study of blood T cell repertoires in COVID-19. Study-level information: Donors in the United States, Italy and Spain gave samples during acute or convalescent COVID-19. Sample material is recorded as cDNA or gDNA derived from T cells, B-cell-depleted T cells, or PBMCs.

In the original workflow: Estimation of nucleated cell counts relied on the amplification of reference gene primers. The repertoire was sequenced with immunoSEQ multiplex PCR; TCRdb's copy has only in-frame clones and lacks some. The V and J calls and clone size were taken over from that table, and D and trimming were inferred from the DNA. Of 110,000 or so clones in the sample, around 80% were seen once. Trimming cost V 4 bases and J 4 bases, with 16 bases left between them. There are 15 residues in the CDR3. Germline V CDR1 and CDR2: LNHDA, SQIVND (reference sequence). The clonotype comes from a man between 50 and 59 years old with acute or convalescent COVID-19. This sequence joins TRBV19 and TRBJ2-5; D remains unclear. The sequencing sample was made of peripheral blood. CDR3: CASSNRVLFAETQYF. CDR3 DNA: TGTGCCAGTAGTAACCGGGTCCTGTTCGCAGAGACCCAGTACTTC.